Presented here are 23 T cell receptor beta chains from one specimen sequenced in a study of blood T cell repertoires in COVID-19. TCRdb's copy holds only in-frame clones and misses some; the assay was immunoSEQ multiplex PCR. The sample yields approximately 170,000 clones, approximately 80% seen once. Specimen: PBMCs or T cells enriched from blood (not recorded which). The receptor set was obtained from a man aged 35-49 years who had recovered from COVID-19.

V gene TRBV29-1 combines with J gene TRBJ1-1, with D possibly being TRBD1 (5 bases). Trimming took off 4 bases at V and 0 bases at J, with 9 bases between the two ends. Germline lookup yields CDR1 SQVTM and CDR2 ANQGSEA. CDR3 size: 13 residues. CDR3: CSVVEGLNTEAFF. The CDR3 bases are TGCAGCGTTGTGGAGGGGCTGAACACTGAAGCTTTCTTT.

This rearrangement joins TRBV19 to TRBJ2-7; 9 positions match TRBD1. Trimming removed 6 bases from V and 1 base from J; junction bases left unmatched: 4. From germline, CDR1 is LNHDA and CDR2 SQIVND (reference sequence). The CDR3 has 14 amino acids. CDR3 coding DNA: TGTGCCAGTAGGGGGACAGGGAGGTCCTACGAGCAGTACTTC. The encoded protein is CASRGTGRSYEQYF.

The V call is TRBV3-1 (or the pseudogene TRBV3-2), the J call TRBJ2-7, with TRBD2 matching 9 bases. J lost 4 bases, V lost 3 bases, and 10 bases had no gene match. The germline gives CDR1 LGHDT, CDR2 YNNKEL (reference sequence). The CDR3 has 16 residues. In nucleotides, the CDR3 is TGTGCCAGCAGCCAGGGGGTGGCTAGCGGGGCGTACGAGCAGTACTTC. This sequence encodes CASSQGVASGAYEQYF.

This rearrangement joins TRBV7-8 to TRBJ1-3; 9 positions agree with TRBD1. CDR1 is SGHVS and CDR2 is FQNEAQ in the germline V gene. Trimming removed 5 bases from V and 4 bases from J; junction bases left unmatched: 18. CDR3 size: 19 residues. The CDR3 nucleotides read TGTGCCAGCAGCCCCCAGGGGACAGGGTTCCTCCCGGCAGGAAACACCATATATTTT. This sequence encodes CASSPQGTGFLPAGNTIYF. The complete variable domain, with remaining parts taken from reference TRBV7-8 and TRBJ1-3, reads GAGVSQSPRYKVAKRGQDVALRCDPISGHVSLFWYQQALGQGPEFLTYFQNEAQLDKSGLPSDRFFAERPEGSVSTLKIQRTQQEDSAVYLCASSPQGTGFLPAGNTIYFGEGSWLTVV.

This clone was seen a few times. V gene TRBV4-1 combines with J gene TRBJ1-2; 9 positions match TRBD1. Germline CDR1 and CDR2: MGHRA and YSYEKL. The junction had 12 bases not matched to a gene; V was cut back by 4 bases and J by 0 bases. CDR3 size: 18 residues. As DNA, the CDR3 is TGCGCCAGCAGCCGCGCCTTGGGACAGGGATTAGCTAACTATGGCTACACCTTC. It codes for CASSRALGQGLANYGYTF.

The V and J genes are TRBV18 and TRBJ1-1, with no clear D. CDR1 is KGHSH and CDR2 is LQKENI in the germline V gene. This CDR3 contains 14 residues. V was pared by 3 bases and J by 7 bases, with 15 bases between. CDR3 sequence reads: CASSPAQEGSEAFF. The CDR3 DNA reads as TGTGCCAGCTCACCCGCGCAGGAAGGTAGTGAAGCTTTCTTT. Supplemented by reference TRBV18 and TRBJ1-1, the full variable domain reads NAGVMQNPRHLVRRRGQEARLRCSPMKGHSHVYWYRQLPEEGLKFMVYLQKENIIDESGMPKERFSAEFPKEGPSILRIQQVVRGDSAAYFCASSPAQEGSEAFFGQGTRLTVV.

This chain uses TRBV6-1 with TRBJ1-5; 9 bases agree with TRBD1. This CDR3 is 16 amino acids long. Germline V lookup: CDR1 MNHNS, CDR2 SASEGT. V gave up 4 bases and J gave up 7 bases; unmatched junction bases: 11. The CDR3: CASSAWDRDRGQPQHF. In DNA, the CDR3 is TGTGCCAGCAGTGCGTGGGACAGGGACCGGGGGCAGCCCCAGCATTTT.

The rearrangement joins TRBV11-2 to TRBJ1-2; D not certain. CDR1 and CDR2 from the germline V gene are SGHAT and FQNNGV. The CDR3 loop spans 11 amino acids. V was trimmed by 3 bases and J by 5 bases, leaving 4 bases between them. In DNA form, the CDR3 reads TGTGCCAGCAGCTTTGAGTATGGCTACACCTTC. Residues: CASSFEYGYTF.

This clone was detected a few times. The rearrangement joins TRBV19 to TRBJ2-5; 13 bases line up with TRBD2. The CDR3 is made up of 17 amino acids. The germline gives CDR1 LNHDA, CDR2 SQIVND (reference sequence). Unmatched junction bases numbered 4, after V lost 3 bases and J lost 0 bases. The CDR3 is CASSILGLAGDQETQYF. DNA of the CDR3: TGTGCCAGTAGTATCCTCGGACTAGCGGGGGACCAAGAGACCCAGTACTTC.

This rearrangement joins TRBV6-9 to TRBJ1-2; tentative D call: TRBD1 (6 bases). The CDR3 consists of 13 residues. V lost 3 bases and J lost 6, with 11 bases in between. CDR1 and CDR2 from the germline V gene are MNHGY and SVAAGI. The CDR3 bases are TGTGCCAGCAGTTACAAGGACAGACATGGCTACACCTTC. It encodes CASSYKDRHGYTF.

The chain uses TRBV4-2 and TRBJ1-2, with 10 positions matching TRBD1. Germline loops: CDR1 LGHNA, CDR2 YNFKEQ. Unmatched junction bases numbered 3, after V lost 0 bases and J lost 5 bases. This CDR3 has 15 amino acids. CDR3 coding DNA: TGTGCCAGCAGCCAAGATGGGGGACAGGGGTATGGCTACACCTTC. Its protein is CASSQDGGQGYGYTF.

The CDR3, as DNA: TGTGCCAGCAGTGATGCGCAGGGTGGTGGCGAGACCCAGTACTTC. Translated: CASSDAQGGGETQYF. The chain has TRBV2 and TRBJ2-5, with D maybe TRBD1 (5 bases). Trimming shortened V by 3 bases and J by 5 bases, and 16 bases separated the two germline ends. The V gene's germline CDR1 is SNHLY and CDR2 FYNNEI. The CDR3 covers 15 residues. Supplemented by reference TRBV2 and TRBJ2-5, the full variable domain reads EPEVTQTPSHQVTQMGQEVILRCVPISNHLYFYWYRQILGQKVEFLVSFYNNEISEKSEIFDDQFSVERPDGSNFTLKIRSTKLEDSAMYFCASSDAQGGGETQYFGPGTRLLVL.

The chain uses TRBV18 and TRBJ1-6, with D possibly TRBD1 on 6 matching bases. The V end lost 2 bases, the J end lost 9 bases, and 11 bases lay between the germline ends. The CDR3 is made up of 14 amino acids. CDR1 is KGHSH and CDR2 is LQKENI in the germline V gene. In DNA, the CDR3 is TGTGCCAGCTCACCAGGGGGCGGCGGTTCACCCCTCCACTTT. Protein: CASSPGGGGSPLHF.

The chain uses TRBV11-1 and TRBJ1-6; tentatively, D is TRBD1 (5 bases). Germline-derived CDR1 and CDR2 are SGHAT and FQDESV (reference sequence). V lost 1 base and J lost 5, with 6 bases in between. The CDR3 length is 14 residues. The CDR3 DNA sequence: TGTGCCAGCAGCTTAGACAGGAATAATTCACCCCTCCACTTT. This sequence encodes CASSLDRNNSPLHF. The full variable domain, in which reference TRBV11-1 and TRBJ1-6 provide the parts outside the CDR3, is EAEVAQSPRYKITEKSQAVAFWCDPISGHATLYWYRQILGQGPELLVQFQDESVVDDSQLPKDRFSAERLKGVDSTLKIQPAELGDSAMYLCASSLDRNNSPLHFGNGTRLTVT.

The CDR3 nucleotides read TGTGCCAGCAGATCCCCTGGGACAGAAGACTCCGAGCAGTACTTC. It is translated as CASRSPGTEDSEQYF. The V gene is TRBV27, the J gene TRBJ2-7; 7 bases align to TRBD1. The germline CDR1 and CDR2 sequences are MNHEY and SMNVEV (reference sequence). The ends lost 6 bases at V and 6 bases at J; junction bases unmatched: 14. This CDR3 comprises 15 residues.

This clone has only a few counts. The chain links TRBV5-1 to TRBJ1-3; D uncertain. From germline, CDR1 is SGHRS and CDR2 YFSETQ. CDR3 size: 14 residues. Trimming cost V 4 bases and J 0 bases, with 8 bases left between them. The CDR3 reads CASSDTSSGNTIYF. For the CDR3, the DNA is TGCGCCAGCAGCGACACAAGCTCTGGAAACACCATATATTTT.

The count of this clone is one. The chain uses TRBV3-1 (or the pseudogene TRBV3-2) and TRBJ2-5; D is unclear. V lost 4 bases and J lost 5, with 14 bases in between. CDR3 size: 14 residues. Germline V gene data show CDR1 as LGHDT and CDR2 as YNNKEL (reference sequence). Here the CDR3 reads CASSLPEVEETQYF. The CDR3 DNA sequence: TGTGCCAGCAGCCTCCCAGAGGTCGAGGAGACCCAGTACTTC.

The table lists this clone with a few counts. In DNA form, the CDR3 reads TGTGCCAGCCGACATGGCGGTGAGGGTGAAAAACTGTTTTTT. Protein sequence: CASRHGGEGEKLFF. V is TRBV6-5 and J is TRBJ1-4; unclear D gene. The germline V gene encodes CDR1 MNHEY and CDR2 SVGAGI. The CDR3 extends over 14 amino acids. The ends were cut back, 8 bases at V and 7 bases at J, with 17 bases in the middle.

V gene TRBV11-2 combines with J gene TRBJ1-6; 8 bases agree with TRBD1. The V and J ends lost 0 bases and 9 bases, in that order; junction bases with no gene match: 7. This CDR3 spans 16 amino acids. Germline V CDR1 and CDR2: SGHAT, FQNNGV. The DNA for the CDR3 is TGTGCCAGCAGCTTAGATGGACAGGGTTTCATTTCACCCCTCCACTTT. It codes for CASSLDGQGFISPLHF.

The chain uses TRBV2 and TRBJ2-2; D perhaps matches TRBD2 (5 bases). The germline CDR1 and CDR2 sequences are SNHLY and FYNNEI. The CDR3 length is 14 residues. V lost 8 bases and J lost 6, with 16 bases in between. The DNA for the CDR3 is TGTGCCAGCCACGCTTCGGGGATCCCCGGGGAGCTGTTTTTT. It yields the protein CASHASGIPGELFF.

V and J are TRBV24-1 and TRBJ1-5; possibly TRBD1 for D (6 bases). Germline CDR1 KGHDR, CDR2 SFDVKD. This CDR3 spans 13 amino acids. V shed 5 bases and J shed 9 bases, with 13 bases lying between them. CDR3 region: CATSVGGLGPQHF. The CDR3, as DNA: TGTGCCACCAGTGTCGGGGGGCTGGGGCCCCAGCATTTT.

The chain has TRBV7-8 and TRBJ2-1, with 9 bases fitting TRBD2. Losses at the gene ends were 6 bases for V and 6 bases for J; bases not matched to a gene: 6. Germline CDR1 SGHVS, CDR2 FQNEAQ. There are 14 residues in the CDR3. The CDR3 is CASRGTSLGNEQFF. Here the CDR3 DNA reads TGTGCCAGCAGGGGGACTAGCCTCGGCAATGAGCAGTTCTTC.

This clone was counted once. The DNA of the CDR3 is TGCGCCAGCAGCCAAGCCCCCCGGGACAGCTTAAGCTACACCTTC. This gives the protein CASSQAPRDSLSYTF. The chain combines TRBV4-1 with TRBJ1-2; 7 bases agree with TRBD1. CDR1 is MGHRA and CDR2 is YSYEKL in the germline V gene. V was clipped by 1 base and J by 9 bases; unmatched bases: 11. This CDR3 region has 15 residues.